The 3 T cell receptor beta chains below come from one sample, sequenced in a study of T cells after yellow fever vaccination. TCRdb processed the 5' RACE reads anew with MiXCR; each CDR3 protein has one entry. The table records roughly 190,000 distinct CDR3 sequences, 11% of them present only once. The sequences come from CD8+ T cells sorted from PBMCs, collected 15 days after the yellow fever booster vaccination. The receptor source for this set is a man in his late teens or twenties who received the YFV17D yellow fever vaccine.

This clonotype was observed a few times. This chain joins TRBV6-5 and TRBJ1-5, with 7 bases lining up with TRBD1. This CDR3 spans 15 amino acids. Trimming cost V 5 bases and J 1 base; bases outside gene matches: 5. Looked up from germline, CDR1 is MNHEY and CDR2 is SVGAGI. The CDR3 nucleotides are TGTGCCAGCAGTAGCTACAGGGGAAGCAATCAGCCCCAGCATTTT. Amino acid sequence: CASSSYRGSNQPQHF.

The chain recombines TRBV9 with TRBJ2-7; tentatively, D is TRBD1 (6 bases). Trimming stripped 4 bases from V and 2 bases from J, with 13 bases between. CDR3 length: 14 residues. Germline V CDR1 and CDR2: SGDLS, YYNGEE. CDR3 bases: TGTGCCAGCAGCACAGGGACCAGGGCCTACGAGCAGTACTTC. Its translation: CASSTGTRAYEQYF.

This clonotype was detected only a few times. This sequence joins TRBV29-1 and TRBJ2-2; weak D call: TRBD2 (5 bases). V was trimmed by 0 bases and J by 5 bases, leaving 10 bases between them. Germline CDR1 SQVTM, CDR2 ANQGSEA. The CDR3 is 14 residues long. CDR3 coding DNA: TGCAGCGTTGAAGAGGACTCTAGAACCGGGGAGCTGTTTTTT. Translating it yields CSVEEDSRTGELFF.